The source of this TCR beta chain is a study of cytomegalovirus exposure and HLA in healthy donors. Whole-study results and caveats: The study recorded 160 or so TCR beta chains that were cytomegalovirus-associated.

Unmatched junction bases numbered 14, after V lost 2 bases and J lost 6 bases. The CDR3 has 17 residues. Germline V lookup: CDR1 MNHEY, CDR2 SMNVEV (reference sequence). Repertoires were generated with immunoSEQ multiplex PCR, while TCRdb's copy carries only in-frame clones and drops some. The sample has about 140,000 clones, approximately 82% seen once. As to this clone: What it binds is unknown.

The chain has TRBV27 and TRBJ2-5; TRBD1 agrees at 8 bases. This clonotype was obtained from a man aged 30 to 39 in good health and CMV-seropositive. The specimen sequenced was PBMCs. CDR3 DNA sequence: TGTGCCAGCAGTTTACAAAAGACCGCAGGGGGCGCAAAGACCCAGTACTTC. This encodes CASSLQKTAGGAKTQYF.